The clone carrying this TCR beta chain has only one observation. The CDR3 is made up of 16 amino acids. The data derive from a study of early T cells in non-severe SARS-CoV-2 infection. The overall study: Unsorted whole-blood RNA was sequenced in bulk, leaving chains unpaired.

As part of library construction, unique molecular identifiers were attached to individual cDNA molecules. From the 5' RACE reads, TCRdb called clonotypes with MiXCR, one entry per CDR3 protein. The sample records about 59,000 distinct CDR3 sequences, under 15% being singletons. The rearrangement uses TRBV21-1 and TRBJ2-3; TRBD1 reflects the table's D call only, with no check against the DNA. TRBV21-1 is assigned pseudogene status. This receptor was identified in an adult who was a healthcare worker with PCR-confirmed SARS-CoV-2 infection or an uninfected control (not recorded which). The sample in question was whole blood, obtained at baseline. The CDR3 protein is CASSTPPGQGADTQYF. In DNA, the CDR3 is TGTGCCAGCAGCACCCCGCCGGGACAGGGCGCAGATACGCAGTATTTT.